These 8 T cell receptor beta chains were all obtained from the same sample, sequenced in a study of blood T cell repertoires in COVID-19 (dated by TCRdb to about 2020). Libraries were built with the immunoSEQ multiplex PCR assay. Here the immuneACCESS table is served through TCRdb, limited to in-frame sequences with V and J called. Missing clones are a known gap in these copies; in checked studies unresolved V genes cover under half, and the rest lacks a known reason. The sample table records just over 250,000 clones; about 87% of these occur just once. The ten largest make up around 2.5% of the sample. Sequenced input: peripheral blood. The receptor set was obtained from a woman between 45 and 60 years old with acute or convalescent COVID-19.

The sample holds a few counts of this clone. The chain recombines TRBV29-1 with TRBJ2-7, with TRBD1 as a possible D gene (5 bases). CDR1 and CDR2 from the germline V gene are SQVTM and ANQGSEA. This CDR3 has 13 amino acids. Trimming pared 8 bases from V and 7 bases from J, leaving 21 bases between. The CDR3 DNA follows: TGCAGCTCTCGAGAAGGGCCCCAGGGAGAGCAGTACTTC. Protein sequence: CSSREGPQGEQYF.

The V and J genes are TRBV18 and TRBJ2-7, with D perhaps matching TRBD2 (5 bases). Trimming shortened V by 2 bases and J by 3 bases, and 20 bases separated the two germline ends. Germline V lookup: CDR1 KGHSH, CDR2 LQKENI. CDR3 length: 17 amino acids. The CDR3 region is CASSPYPTTTLNYEQYF. The DNA for the CDR3 is TGTGCCAGCTCACCATACCCGACTACCACCCTCAACTACGAGCAGTACTTC.

This clone was seen only once. J is TRBJ2-2 and V is TRBV10-3; 12 nucleotides agree with TRBD2. The V gene end was trimmed by 4 bases and the J gene end by 0 bases; junction bases not matched to a gene: 15. The CDR3 contains 21 residues. Germline values: CDR1 ENHRY, CDR2 SYGVKD. The CDR3 protein is CAISARTTPTSGRPNTGELFF. CDR3 nucleotide sequence: TGTGCCATCAGTGCCCGAACTACACCGACTAGCGGGAGACCGAACACCGGGGAGCTGTTTTTT.

This clone was seen a handful of times. V gene TRBV9 combines with J gene TRBJ2-7; D is unresolved. This CDR3 contains 12 residues. V was shortened by 4 bases and J by 3 bases, with 8 bases between the two germline ends. Germline V gene lookup returns CDR1 SGDLS and CDR2 YYNGEE. CDR3 amino acids: CASSRSVYEQYF. The CDR3 DNA follows: TGTGCCAGCAGCAGATCGGTCTACGAGCAGTACTTC. Drawing the rest from reference TRBV9 and TRBJ2-7, the complete variable domain is DSGVTQTPKHLITATGQRVTLRCSPRSGDLSVYWYQQSLDQGLQFLIQYYNGEERAKGNILERFSAQQFPDLHSELNLSSLELGDSALYFCASSRSVYEQYFGPGTRLTVT.

The rearrangement links TRBV19 to TRBJ1-1, with D possibly TRBD1 on 6 matching bases. This CDR3 is built from 13 residues. The germline V and J ends were trimmed by 5 bases and 4 bases, with 11 bases remaining between them. Looked up from germline, CDR1 is LNHDA and CDR2 is SQIVND (reference sequence). CDR3 in amino acids: CASSVTGTTEAFF. The CDR3 DNA reads as TGTGCCAGTAGTGTTACAGGGACCACTGAAGCTTTCTTT.

The chain uses TRBV6-5 and TRBJ2-7; TRBD1 agrees at 10 bases. The CDR3 runs 14 residues. The V and J ends lost 6 bases and 3 bases, in that order; junction bases with no gene match: 5. Germline V gene lookup returns CDR1 MNHEY and CDR2 SVGAGI. CDR3 coding DNA: TGTGCCAGCAGGCCCGGGACAGGGGTCTACGAGCAGTACTTC. Translating gives CASRPGTGVYEQYF.

Points on this clone: The sample contains more than one DNA sequence encoding this CDR3. The chain links TRBV27 to TRBJ1-1; the D gene is possibly TRBD1 (6 bases). The CDR3 has 14 residues. Trimming pared 3 bases from V and 0 bases from J, leaving 8 bases between. CDR1 MNHEY and CDR2 SMNVEV come from the germline V gene (reference sequence). CDR3 DNA: TGTGCCAGCAGTTTGCAGGGGATGAACACTGAAGCTTTCTTT. Its protein product is CASSLQGMNTEAFF.

This clone has a single count. The chain uses TRBV5-1 and TRBJ1-1; TRBD1 might be the D (6 bases). Trimming removed 4 bases at V and 2 bases at J, with 15 bases between. CDR3 size: 15 residues. Germline values: CDR1 SGHRS, CDR2 YFSETQ. CDR3 coding DNA: TGCGCCAGCAGCCAAATGCCCGGGACAAACACTGAAGCTTTCTTT. The encoded protein is CASSQMPGTNTEAFF.